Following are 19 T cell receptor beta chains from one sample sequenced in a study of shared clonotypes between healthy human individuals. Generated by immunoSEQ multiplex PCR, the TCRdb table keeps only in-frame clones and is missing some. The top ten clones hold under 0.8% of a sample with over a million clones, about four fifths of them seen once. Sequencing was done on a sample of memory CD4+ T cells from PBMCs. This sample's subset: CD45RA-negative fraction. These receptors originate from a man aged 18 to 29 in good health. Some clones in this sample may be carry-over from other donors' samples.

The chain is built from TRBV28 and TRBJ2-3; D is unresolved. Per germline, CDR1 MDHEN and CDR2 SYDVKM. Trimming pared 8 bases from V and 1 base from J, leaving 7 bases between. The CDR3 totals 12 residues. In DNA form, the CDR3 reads TGTGCCAGCGGGAAGGGCACAGATACGCAGTATTTT. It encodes CASGKGTDTQYF.

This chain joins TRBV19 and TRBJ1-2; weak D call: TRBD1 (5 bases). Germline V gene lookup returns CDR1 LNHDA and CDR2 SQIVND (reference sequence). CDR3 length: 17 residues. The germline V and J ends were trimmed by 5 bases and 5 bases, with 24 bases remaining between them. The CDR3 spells CASSSRAQGEWIYGYTF. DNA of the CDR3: TGTGCCAGTAGTTCTAGGGCCCAGGGCGAGTGGATTTATGGCTACACCTTC.

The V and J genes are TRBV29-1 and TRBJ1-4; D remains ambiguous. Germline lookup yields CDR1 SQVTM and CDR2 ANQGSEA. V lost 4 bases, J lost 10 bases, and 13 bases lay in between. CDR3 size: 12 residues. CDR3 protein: CSVGNGEGKLFF. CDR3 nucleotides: TGCAGCGTTGGGAACGGGGAGGGAAAACTGTTTTTT.

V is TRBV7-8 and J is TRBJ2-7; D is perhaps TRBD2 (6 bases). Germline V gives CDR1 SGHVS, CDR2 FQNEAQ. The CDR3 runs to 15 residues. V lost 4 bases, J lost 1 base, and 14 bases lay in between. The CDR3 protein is CASSSLTRKSYEQYF. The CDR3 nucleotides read TGTGCCAGCAGCTCTCTGACTAGGAAGTCCTACGAGCAGTACTTC.

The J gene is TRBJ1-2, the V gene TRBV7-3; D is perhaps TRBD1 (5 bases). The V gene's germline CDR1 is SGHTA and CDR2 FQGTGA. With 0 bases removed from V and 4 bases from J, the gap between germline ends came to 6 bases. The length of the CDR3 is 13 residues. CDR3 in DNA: TGTGCCAGCAGCTTAACGGGGACCTATGGCTACACCTTC. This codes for CASSLTGTYGYTF. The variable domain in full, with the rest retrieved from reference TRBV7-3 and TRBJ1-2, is GAGVSQTPSNKVTEKGKYVELRCDPISGHTALYWYRQSLGQGPEFLIYFQGTGAADDSGLPNDRFFAVRPEGSVSTLKIQRTERGDSAVYLCASSLTGTYGYTFGSGTRLTVV.

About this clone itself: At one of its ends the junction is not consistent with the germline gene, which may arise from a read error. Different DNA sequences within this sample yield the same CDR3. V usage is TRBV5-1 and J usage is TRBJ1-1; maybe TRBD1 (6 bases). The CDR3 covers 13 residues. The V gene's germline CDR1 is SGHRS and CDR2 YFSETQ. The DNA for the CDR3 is TGCGCCAGCAGCTCCGGACGGGACACCGAAGCTTTCTTT. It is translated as CASSSGRDTEAFF.

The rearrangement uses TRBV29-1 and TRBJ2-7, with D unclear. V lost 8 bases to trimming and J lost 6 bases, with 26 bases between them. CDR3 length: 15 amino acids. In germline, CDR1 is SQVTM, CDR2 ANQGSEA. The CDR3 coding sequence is TGCAGCTTCGCTAATAGGGCAGATTCTCCTATCGAGCAGTACTTC. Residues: CSFANRADSPIEQYF.

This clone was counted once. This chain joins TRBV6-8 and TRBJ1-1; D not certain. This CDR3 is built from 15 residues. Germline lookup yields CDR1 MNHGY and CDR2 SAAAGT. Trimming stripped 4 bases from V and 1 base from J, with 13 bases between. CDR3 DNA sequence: TGTGCCAGCAGTTGTCCCGGAGCCCCGAACACTGAAGCTTTCTTT. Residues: CASSCPGAPNTEAFF.

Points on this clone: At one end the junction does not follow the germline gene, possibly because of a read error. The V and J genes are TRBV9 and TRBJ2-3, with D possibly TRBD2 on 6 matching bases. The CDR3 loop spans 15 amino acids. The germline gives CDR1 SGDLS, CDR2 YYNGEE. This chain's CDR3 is CAGSLGLDQTDTQYF. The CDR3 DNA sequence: TGTGCCGGCAGCCTGGGACTGGACCAAACAGATACGCAGTATTTT.

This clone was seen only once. CDR3 sequence: CASSYRASGSPGELFF. The DNA for the CDR3 is TGTGCCAGCAGCTACCGGGCTAGCGGGAGCCCCGGGGAGCTGTTTTTT. The rearrangement uses TRBV7-3 and TRBJ2-2; 10 nucleotides match TRBD2. Germline CDR1 SGHTA, CDR2 FQGTGA. With V trimmed by 4 bases and J by 6 bases, 8 bases remained unmatched. The length of the CDR3 is 16 residues.

Here the CDR3 DNA reads TGTGCCAGTAGAGAAGGGACAGGGCTCTACGAGCAGTACTTC. It yields the protein CASREGTGLYEQYF. The V call is TRBV28, the J call TRBJ2-7; 9 bases map to TRBD1. The CDR3 length is 14 residues. Germline V gene lookup returns CDR1 MDHEN and CDR2 SYDVKM. V trimming: 9 bases; J trimming: 3 bases; junction bases outside the gene matches: 9.

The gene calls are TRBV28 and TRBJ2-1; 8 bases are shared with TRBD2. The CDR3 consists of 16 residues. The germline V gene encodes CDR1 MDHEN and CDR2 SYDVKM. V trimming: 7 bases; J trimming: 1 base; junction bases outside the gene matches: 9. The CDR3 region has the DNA TGTGCCAGCACTTCCCCCGGGACTAGATCCTACAATGAGCAGTTCTTC. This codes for CASTSPGTRSYNEQFF.

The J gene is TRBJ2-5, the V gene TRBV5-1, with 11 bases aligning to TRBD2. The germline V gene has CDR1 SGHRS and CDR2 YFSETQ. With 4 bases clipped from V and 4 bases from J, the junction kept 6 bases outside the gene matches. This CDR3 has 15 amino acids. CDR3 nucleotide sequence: TGCGCCAGCAGCCCGACGACTAGCGGGGTAGAGACCCAGTACTTC. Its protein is CASSPTTSGVETQYF.

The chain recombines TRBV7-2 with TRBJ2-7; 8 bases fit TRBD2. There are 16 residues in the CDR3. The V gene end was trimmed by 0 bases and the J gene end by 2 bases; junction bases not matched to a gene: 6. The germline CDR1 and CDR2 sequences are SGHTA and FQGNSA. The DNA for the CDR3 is TGTGCCAGCAGCTTAGCGGTGTCGGGAGGGACCTACGAGCAGTACTTC. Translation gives CASSLAVSGGTYEQYF.

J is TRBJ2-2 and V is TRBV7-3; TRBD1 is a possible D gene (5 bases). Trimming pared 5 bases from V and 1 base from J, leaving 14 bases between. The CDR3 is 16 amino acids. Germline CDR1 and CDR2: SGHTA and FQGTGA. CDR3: CASSKYGQGNTGELFF. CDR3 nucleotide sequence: TGTGCCAGCAGCAAATACGGGCAGGGGAACACCGGGGAGCTGTTTTTT.

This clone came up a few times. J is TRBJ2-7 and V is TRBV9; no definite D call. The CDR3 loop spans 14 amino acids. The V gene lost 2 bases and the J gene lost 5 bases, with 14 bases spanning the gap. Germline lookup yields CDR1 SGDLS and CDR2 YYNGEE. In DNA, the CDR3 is TGTGCCAGCAGCGTCGGCCATGGACGTCACGAGCAGTACTTC. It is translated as CASSVGHGRHEQYF. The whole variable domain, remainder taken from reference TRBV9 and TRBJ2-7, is DSGVTQTPKHLITATGQRVTLRCSPRSGDLSVYWYQQSLDQGLQFLIQYYNGEERAKGNILERFSAQQFPDLHSELNLSSLELGDSALYFCASSVGHGRHEQYFGPGTRLTVT.

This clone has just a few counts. CDR3 nucleotide sequence: TGCAGCGTTGAAGAAAAGGGCAGGGGTAGTTTTGGGGTCTACGAGCAGTACTTC. It encodes CSVEEKGRGSFGVYEQYF. The gene calls are TRBV29-1 and TRBJ2-7, with D tentatively TRBD1 (6 bases). Germline CDR1 is SQVTM and CDR2 is ANQGSEA. The length of the CDR3 is 18 residues. Trimming cost V 0 bases and J 3 bases, with 24 bases left between them.

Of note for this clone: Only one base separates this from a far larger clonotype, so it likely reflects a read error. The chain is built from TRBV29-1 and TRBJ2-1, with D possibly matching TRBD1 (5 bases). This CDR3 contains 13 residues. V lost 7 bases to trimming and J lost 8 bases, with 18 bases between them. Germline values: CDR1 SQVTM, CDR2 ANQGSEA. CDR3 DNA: TGCAGCGCTCGAGATGGCAGGGCCGATGAGCAGTTCTTC. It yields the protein CSARDGRADEQFF.

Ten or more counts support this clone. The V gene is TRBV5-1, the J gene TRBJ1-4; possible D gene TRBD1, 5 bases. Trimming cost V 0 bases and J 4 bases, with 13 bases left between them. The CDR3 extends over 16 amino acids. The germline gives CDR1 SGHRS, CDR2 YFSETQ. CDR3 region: CASSLGPRDLNEKLFF. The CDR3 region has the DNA TGCGCCAGCAGCTTGGGCCCCCGGGACCTTAATGAAAAACTGTTTTTT.